This TCR beta chain stems from a study of post-analysis software for immune sequencing data. Study summary: Multiple sclerosis in the patients followed relapsing-remitting, secondary progressive and progressive-relapsing courses.

TCR beta cDNA libraries had unique molecular identifiers. Out of roughly 0.95 to 10 million T cells, some 480,000 cDNA molecules were generated. TCRdb re-derived calls from the PCR reads in MiXCR, one entry per CDR3 protein. The sample carries about 200,000 distinct CDR3 sequences, 25% to 30% recorded once. This clonotype was counted ten times or more. Its antigen is not identified. Study-level results: Comparison with controls showed significantly lower normalized Chao1 diversity in multiple sclerosis patients. Analysis by F measure revealed that same-batch samples clustered strongly together.

The clonotype comes from a girl aged 2 to 17 with multiple sclerosis. The sample was blood.

The CDR3, as DNA: TGTGCCAGCAGCTTTGACAGGCCGAGGGAGACCCAGTACTTC. This sequence encodes CASSFDRPRETQYF. This chain uses TRBV7-8 with TRBJ2-5; tentatively, D is TRBD1 (6 bases). The CDR3 spans 14 residues. Germline V gives CDR1 SGHVS, CDR2 FQNEAQ. Trimming left V 3 bases short and J 5 bases short, with 13 bases between.